This TCR beta chain was profiled in a study of T cells in Graves' hyperthyroidism and ophthalmopathy. Ten or more counts support this clonotype. TCR beta CDR3 region amplification was performed from RNA transcripts. The HTBI primer set drove a first-round RT-PCR of the TCR CDR3. A single record per CDR3 protein comes from TCRdb applying MiXCR to the multiplex PCR reads. The sample consists of fewer than 900,000 distinct CDR3 sequences, approximately 19% of them appearing once. The CDR3 runs 16 residues. V was trimmed by 3 bases and J by 0 bases, leaving 11 bases between them. Germline V gene data show CDR1 as LNHDA and CDR2 as SQIVND (reference sequence).

The rearrangement uses TRBV19 and TRBJ2-2; D gene unclear. What was sequenced was blood. The source is a woman in her fifties or sixties with Graves' hyperthyroidism that later progressed to Graves' ophthalmopathy. CDR3 protein: CASSMPTPTNTGELFF. In DNA form, the CDR3 reads TGTGCCAGTAGTATGCCGACACCGACGAACACCGGGGAGCTGTTTTTT.